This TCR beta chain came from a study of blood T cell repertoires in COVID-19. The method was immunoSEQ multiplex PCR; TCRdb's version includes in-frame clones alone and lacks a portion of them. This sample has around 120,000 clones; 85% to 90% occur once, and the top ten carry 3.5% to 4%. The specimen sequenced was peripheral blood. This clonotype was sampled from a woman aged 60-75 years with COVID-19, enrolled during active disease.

The CDR3 region has the DNA TGCGCCAGCAGCTTGAGCGGGGTTGCCTACGAGCAGTACTTC. As protein: CASSLSGVAYEQYF. The chain combines TRBV5-1 with TRBJ2-7, with 7 nucleotides matching TRBD2. This CDR3 is built from 14 residues. The junction had 3 bases not matched to a gene; V was cut back by 1 base and J by 2 bases. Per germline, CDR1 SGHRS and CDR2 YFSETQ.